In this sample, the clone carrying this T cell receptor beta chain turned up a few times. As yet, its antigen is unknown. This sample was included in a study of regulatory T cells in long-lasting Graves disease. Noted time point: persistent/refractory GD, antithyroid drugs over 5 years with positive TRAb. Preparation of the TCR library used RNA extracted from PBMCs. V was trimmed by 2 bases and J by 9 bases, leaving 8 bases between them. Germline V gives CDR1 MNHEY, CDR2 SVGAGI. The CDR3 loop spans 12 amino acids. Study conclusions and caveats: Few sampled subjects may have lowered accuracy. Whereas new patients shared 950 to 1,000 public clonotypes, persistent patients shared more, at some 2,700. Patients with persistent Graves' had lower TCR diversity than newly diagnosed patients. Persistent disease was associated with favored TRBV28 usage and with favored use of TRBJ1-2 and TRBJ2-5.

Sequencing libraries for TCR beta were prepared with iRepertoire HTBI primers and Arm-PCR of CDR3 regions. One entry per CDR3 protein results from TCRdb running MiXCR on the multiplex PCR reads. Of 450,000 or so distinct CDR3 sequences listed, roughly 20% are singletons. The sequence was collected from a female donor with Graves disease. The source was peripheral blood mononuclear cells (PBMCs), collected when the disease was refractory, from a patient treated with antithyroid drugs. The rearrangement links TRBV6-5 to TRBJ2-1, with D unresolved. In DNA, the CDR3 is TGTGCCAGCAGTTACCCGTTAAGTGAGCAGTTCTTC. Translation gives CASSYPLSEQFF.